Listed here are 28 T cell receptor beta chains from one sample, sequenced in a study of T-cell reconstitution after alpha-beta-depleted transplantation in children. Construction of the TCRbeta library involved unique molecular identifiers. One entry per CDR3 protein results from TCRdb running MiXCR on the PCR reads. The sample has over 200,000 distinct CDR3 sequences, about 9.5% seen once. The sample was PBMCs from the stem cell graft donor, taken from the stem cell graft. The receptors were gathered from a human donor who donated a stem cell graft to a child with acute lymphoblastic leukemia.

This clonotype was seen a handful of times. The chain recombines TRBV30 with TRBJ2-2; D is possibly TRBD1 (5 bases). V lost 7 bases, J lost 5 bases, and 8 bases lay in between. Per germline, CDR1 GTSNPN and CDR2 SVGIG (reference sequence). There are 11 residues in the CDR3. The CDR3, as DNA: TGTGCCTTCAGGGTAACCGGGGAGCTGTTTTTT. Its translation: CAFRVTGELFF.

This clonotype was found a few times. The rearrangement uses TRBV27 and TRBJ2-7, with D maybe TRBD1 (6 bases). From germline, CDR1 is MNHEY and CDR2 SMNVEV (reference sequence). This CDR3 region has 13 residues. Trimming removed 6 bases from V and 2 bases from J, with 11 bases in between. CDR3 DNA: TGTGCCAGCAGGCTACAGGGCACCTACGAGCAGTACTTC. As protein: CASRLQGTYEQYF.

This sequence joins TRBV12-3 or TRBV12-4 and TRBJ2-7; maybe TRBD2 (5 bases). V was pared by 5 bases and J by 7 bases, with 12 bases between. The CDR3 runs 12 residues. In DNA, the CDR3 is TGTGCCAGCAGTCTCCCCTCGGGGGAGCAGTACTTC. This sequence encodes CASSLPSGEQYF.

This clonotype was seen many times. The chain recombines TRBV7-2 with TRBJ2-3, with D possibly called TRBD1 or TRBD2 (6 bases each). V gave up 3 bases and J gave up 5 bases, with 18 bases separating them. Germline CDR1 reads SGHTA; CDR2 reads FQGNSA. CDR3 length: 16 amino acids. CDR3 residues: CASSLSSSEGEDTQYF. The CDR3, as DNA: TGTGCCAGCAGCTTGAGCTCTAGCGAGGGGGAAGATACGCAGTATTTT.

The genes are TRBV6-5 and TRBJ1-2; unclear D gene. The V gene lost 0 bases and the J gene lost 8 bases, with 10 bases spanning the gap. Germline CDR1 is MNHEY and CDR2 is SVGAGI. The CDR3 runs 13 residues. This chain's CDR3 is CASSYSNKYGYTF. In nucleotides, the CDR3 is TGTGCCAGCAGTTACTCGAATAAGTACGGCTACACCTTC.

This clonotype was seen repeatedly, ten times or more. This chain joins TRBV20-1 and TRBJ2-2; TRBD2 matches at 7 bases. V lost 6 bases, J lost 6 bases, and 10 bases stayed unmatched. The CDR3 has 14 residues. The germline gives CDR1 DFQATT, CDR2 SNEGSKA (reference sequence). As DNA, the CDR3 is TGCAGTGCGAAGAGAGCGGGGCCGGCCGGGGAGCTGTTTTTT. Its translation is CSAKRAGPAGELFF.

In this sample, this clonotype turned up a few times. J is TRBJ1-5 and V is TRBV24-1, with TRBD1 identical over 9 bases. The CDR3 sequence is 18 residues long. Germline CDR1 reads KGHDR; CDR2 reads SFDVKD. The V gene end was trimmed by 6 bases and the J gene end by 0 bases; junction bases not matched to a gene: 11. The CDR3 spells CATSPAGTGRGSNQPQHF. As DNA, the CDR3 is TGTGCCACCAGTCCTGCCGGGACAGGGAGAGGTAGCAATCAGCCCCAGCATTTT.

This clonotype was observed at least ten times. V is TRBV10-3 and J is TRBJ2-1; no reliable D call. Germline V gene lookup returns CDR1 ENHRY and CDR2 SYGVKD. The CDR3 is 12 residues long. V was shortened by 0 bases and J by 11 bases, with 8 bases between the two germline ends. CDR3 residues: CAISESLAKQFF. The DNA of the CDR3 is TGTGCCATCAGTGAGTCGCTCGCAAAGCAGTTCTTC.

This clonotype appeared many times. The chain joins TRBV7-9 to TRBJ2-5; TRBD1 matches at 8 bases. The CDR3 has 14 amino acids. In germline, CDR1 is SEHNR, CDR2 FQNEAQ (reference sequence). Germline trimming cut 5 bases from V and 4 bases from J; bases unmatched to any gene: 6. The CDR3 coding sequence is TGTGCCAGCAGCCCTCCGGGACAGGCAGAGACCCAGTACTTC. This codes for CASSPPGQAETQYF.

This clonotype has a count of ten or more. This sequence joins TRBV7-2 and TRBJ1-1; D is undetermined. The germline V and J ends were trimmed by 2 bases and 3 bases, with 10 bases remaining between them. The CDR3 sequence is 14 residues long. Germline V gives CDR1 SGHTA, CDR2 FQGNSA. DNA for the CDR3: TGTGCCAGCAGCTTACAGTACCTGGACACTGAAGCTTTCTTT. It codes for CASSLQYLDTEAFF. Full variable domain (outside the CDR3, taken from reference TRBV7-2 and TRBJ1-1): GAGVSQSPSNKVTEKGKDVELRCDPISGHTALYWYRQSLGQGLEFLIYFQGNSAPDKSGLPSDRFSAERTGGSVSTLTIQRTQQEDSAVYLCASSLQYLDTEAFFGQGTRLTVV.

This clonotype showed up just a few times. The chain recombines TRBV12-3 or TRBV12-4 with TRBJ2-2; D might be TRBD2 (5 bases). The V gene lost 3 bases and the J gene lost 0 bases, with 8 bases spanning the gap. CDR3 size: 15 residues. The CDR3 reads CASSFRTSNTGELFF. DNA of the CDR3: TGTGCCAGCAGTTTTCGGACTTCGAACACCGGGGAGCTGTTTTTT.

This clonotype has at least ten counts. The CDR3 is CASSVGNHRDRDYGYTF. The CDR3 bases are TGTGCCAGCAGCGTGGGAAATCACCGGGACAGGGACTATGGCTACACCTTC. The rearrangement joins TRBV9 to TRBJ1-2; TRBD1 aligns across 9 bases. The ends lost 2 bases at V and 3 bases at J; junction bases unmatched: 11. The V gene's germline CDR1 is SGDLS and CDR2 YYNGEE. This CDR3 is 17 amino acids long.

This clonotype appeared a few times. This rearrangement joins TRBV3-1 to TRBJ2-5, with 7 positions matching TRBD1. The CDR3 runs to 15 residues. CDR1 LGHDT and CDR2 YNNKEL come from the germline V gene (reference sequence). After removal of 7 bases from V and 5 bases from J, the junction contained 13 bases not matched to a gene. CDR3 in amino acids: CASTRSTGAKETQYF. CDR3 in DNA: TGTGCCAGCACCCGTTCAACAGGGGCGAAGGAGACCCAGTACTTC.

This clonotype has ten or more counts. The CDR3 protein is CASSRDRSTDTQYF. The DNA of the CDR3 is TGTGCCAGCTCACGGGACAGAAGCACAGATACGCAGTATTTT. The chain combines TRBV18 with TRBJ2-3; 7 bases agree with TRBD1. Trimming removed 4 bases from V and 0 bases from J; junction bases left unmatched: 1. The CDR3 covers 14 residues. Looked up from germline, CDR1 is KGHSH and CDR2 is LQKENI.

Many counts were recorded for this clonotype. The rearrangement links TRBV7-6 to TRBJ1-5, with TRBD1 matching 8 bases. V lost 4 bases to trimming and J lost 8 bases; unmatched junction nucleotides: 10. Germline V lookup: CDR1 SGHVS, CDR2 FNYEAQ. CDR3 length: 15 amino acids. The CDR3 region has the DNA TGTGCCAGCAGCTCGACAGGGGATTCTAGGGAGCCCCAGCATTTT. Its protein is CASSSTGDSREPQHF.

The V and J genes are TRBV5-5 and TRBJ1-4; the D is unclear. Germline values: CDR1 SGHKS, CDR2 YYEKEE (reference sequence). The CDR3 loop spans 15 amino acids. Between the trimmed V and J ends, which lost 2 bases and 7 bases, there was a span of 15 bases. DNA for the CDR3: TGTGCCAGCAGCTTACCGGGCGCGTTCGGTGAAAAACTGTTTTTT. Residues: CASSLPGAFGEKLFF.

The chain is built from TRBV12-5 and TRBJ1-6; D unresolved. CDR3 length equals 11 residues. Germline V lookup: CDR1 LGHNT, CDR2 FRNRAP. With 3 bases removed from V and 10 bases from J, the gap between germline ends came to 4 bases. CDR3 in amino acids: CASGFRSPLHF. The CDR3 DNA is TGTGCTAGTGGTTTTCGATCACCCCTCCACTTT.

This clonotype has more than one count but fewer than ten. The rearrangement links TRBV5-5 to TRBJ2-7; no reliable D call. Looked up from germline, CDR1 is SGHKS and CDR2 is YYEKEE (reference sequence). The CDR3 totals 13 residues. The V end was cut by 2 bases, the J end by 3 bases, with 9 bases between. CDR3: CASSFRAGYEQYF. The CDR3 DNA is TGTGCCAGCAGCTTTAGGGCAGGCTACGAGCAGTACTTC.

There are many counts of this clonotype. This sequence joins TRBV7-8 and TRBJ1-5; D remains ambiguous. The CDR3 totals 15 residues. Between the trimmed V and J ends, which lost 1 base and 5 bases, there was a span of 12 bases. In germline, CDR1 is SGHVS, CDR2 FQNEAQ. The CDR3 region is CASSLGSNRDQPQHF. CDR3 in DNA: TGTGCCAGCAGCTTAGGTTCGAACAGAGATCAGCCCCAGCATTTT.

This clonotype was recorded at least ten times. The chain has TRBV5-6 and TRBJ1-1; a possible D gene is TRBD1 (6 bases). V was trimmed by 4 bases and J by 6 bases, leaving 19 bases between them. Germline assignment: CDR1 SGHDT and CDR2 YYEEEE. The CDR3 is made up of 15 amino acids. Written as DNA, the CDR3 is TGTGCCAGCAGCATACCCGGCGGGGGCGCTTCTGAAGCTTTCTTT. It yields the protein CASSIPGGGASEAFF.

This clonotype was observed at least ten times. The rearrangement joins TRBV6-1 to TRBJ2-2; 9 positions match TRBD2. CDR3 length: 14 residues. After removal of 6 bases from V and 7 bases from J, the junction contained 6 bases not matched to a gene. Germline CDR1 is MNHNS and CDR2 is SASEGT. Written as DNA, the CDR3 is TGTGCCAGCAGACCGGGACTAGCTATCGGGGAGCTGTTTTTT. Translation gives CASRPGLAIGELFF.

The chain links TRBV29-1 to TRBJ2-7; tentative D call: TRBD2 (5 bases). The CDR3 is made up of 13 amino acids. The germline V gene has CDR1 SQVTM and CDR2 ANQGSEA. Trimming shortened V by 0 bases and J by 7 bases, and 13 bases separated the two germline ends. CDR3 amino acids: CSVEEGPPGEQYF. Here the CDR3 DNA reads TGCAGCGTTGAAGAAGGACCACCGGGGGAGCAGTACTTC.

This clonotype was detected a few times. V and J are TRBV7-2 and TRBJ2-1, with TRBD2 as a possible D gene (5 bases). CDR1 is SGHTA, CDR2 FQGNSA, per germline. CDR3 length: 13 amino acids. V was shortened by 3 bases and J by 12 bases, with 15 bases between the two germline ends. In DNA form, the CDR3 reads TGTGCCAGCAGCTTGCAGCGGTCTGACCCGCAGTTCTTC. Its protein product is CASSLQRSDPQFF.

This chain joins TRBV27 and TRBJ2-7, with a possible D match to TRBD2 (5 bases). Per germline, CDR1 MNHEY and CDR2 SMNVEV (reference sequence). This CDR3 has 14 residues. V lost 8 bases to trimming and J lost 3 bases, with 17 bases between them. The CDR3 reads CASQTGGPLYEQYF. The CDR3 bases are TGTGCCAGCCAGACCGGAGGTCCTCTCTACGAGCAGTACTTC.

The CDR3 DNA is TGTGCCAGCAGCTTCGACGACACCGGGGAGCTGTTTTTT. Its translation is CASSFDDTGELFF. The V call is TRBV5-5, the J call TRBJ2-2, with D uncertain. This CDR3 has 13 amino acids. CDR1 and CDR2 (germline): SGHKS, YYEKEE (reference sequence). Trimming removed 2 bases at V and 3 bases at J, with 5 bases between.

Only a few counts were recorded for this clonotype. The chain recombines TRBV5-1 with TRBJ2-7; 8 bases map to TRBD2. The CDR3 sequence is 19 residues long. V shed 0 bases and J 4 bases; nucleotides not matched to a gene: 18. Germline-derived CDR1 and CDR2 are SGHRS and YFSETQ. The CDR3 here is CASSLVTSDPFVSSYEQYF. The CDR3, as DNA: TGCGCCAGCAGCTTGGTGACTAGCGACCCCTTCGTCTCGTCGTACGAGCAGTACTTC. The entire variable domain, with the rest obtained from reference TRBV5-1 and TRBJ2-7, is as follows: KAGVTQTPRYLIKTRGQQVTLSCSPISGHRSVSWYQQTPGQGLQFLFEYFSETQRNKGNFPGRFSGRQFSNSRSEMNVSTLELGDSALYLCASSLVTSDPFVSSYEQYFGPGTRLTVT.

The chain joins TRBV5-1 to TRBJ1-1, with D maybe TRBD1 (6 bases). The CDR3 runs to 14 residues. Germline values: CDR1 SGHRS, CDR2 YFSETQ. V lost 7 bases to trimming and J lost 4 bases, with 17 bases between them. The CDR3 region is CASQPGGRITEAFF. Written as DNA, the CDR3 is TGCGCCAGCCAACCTGGGGGGCGGATCACTGAAGCTTTCTTT.

This clonotype was counted at least ten times. The V call is TRBV4-3, the J call TRBJ2-5, with a possible D match to TRBD2 (6 bases). V shed 3 bases and J shed 5 bases, with 16 bases lying between them. The CDR3 has 15 amino acids. Germline V lookup: CDR1 LGHNA, CDR2 YSLEER. The CDR3 here is CASSQDRLVGETQYF. CDR3 coding DNA: TGCGCCAGCAGCCAGGACCGACTAGTCGGGGAGACCCAGTACTTC.